The 30 T cell receptor beta chains below all came from one sample that was sequenced in a study of cytomegalovirus exposure and HLA in healthy donors. The PCR employed 60 Vbeta primers together with 13 Jbeta primers. The table came from immunoSEQ multiplex PCR; TCRdb's copy has only in-frame clones and leaves some out. The profile shows some 100,000 clones, approximately 71% of them singletons. Sequenced sample: PBMCs. The receptor source for this set is a man aged 35 to 55 in good health and CMV-seronegative.

The CDR3 region is CASSQNVGSSGNTIYF. The CDR3 nucleotides are TGCGCCAGCAGCCAGAATGTGGGGAGCTCTGGAAACACCATATATTTT. The V call is TRBV4-3, the J call TRBJ1-3; D is undetermined. Germline V CDR1 and CDR2: LGHNA, YSLEER. V was clipped by 3 bases and J by 0 bases, with 12 bases between them. The CDR3 length is 16 residues.

This clone was detected a few times. The genes are TRBV28 and TRBJ2-7; weak D call: TRBD1 (6 bases). Germline V gene sequence: CDR1 MDHEN, CDR2 SYDVKM. This CDR3 is 13 amino acids long. The ends were cut back, 6 bases at V and 3 bases at J, with 12 bases in the middle. The chain's CDR3 is CASSLETGYEQYF. DNA of the CDR3: TGTGCCAGCAGCCTTGAGACAGGCTACGAGCAGTACTTC.

The chain uses TRBV5-1 and TRBJ2-5, with 7 nucleotides matching TRBD2. The V gene end was trimmed by 3 bases and the J gene end by 4 bases; junction bases not matched to a gene: 9. The CDR3 runs to 15 residues. In germline, CDR1 is SGHRS, CDR2 YFSETQ. The CDR3 loop is CASSSPGAGTETQYF. CDR3 sequence (DNA): TGCGCCAGCAGCTCACCGGGAGCGGGAACAGAGACCCAGTACTTC. The full variable domain, completed using reference TRBV5-1 and TRBJ2-5, is KAGVTQTPRYLIKTRGQQVTLSCSPISGHRSVSWYQQTPGQGLQFLFEYFSETQRNKGNFPGRFSGRQFSNSRSEMNVSTLELGDSALYLCASSSPGAGTETQYFGPGTRLLVL.

The J gene is TRBJ1-3, the V gene TRBV29-1; D perhaps matches TRBD1 (5 bases). The CDR3 is 16 residues long. Germline assignment: CDR1 SQVTM and CDR2 ANQGSEA. Between the trimmed V and J ends, which lost 2 bases and 2 bases, there was a span of 16 bases. This chain's CDR3 is CSVELIHGGAGNTIYF. The DNA of the CDR3 is TGCAGCGTTGAACTGATTCATGGGGGGGCTGGAAACACCATATATTTT. Filled out from reference TRBV29-1 and TRBJ1-3, the complete variable domain reads SAVISQKPSRDICQRGTSLTIQCQVDSQVTMMFWYRQQPGQSLTLIATANQGSEATYESGFVIDKFPISRPNLTFSTLTVSNMSPEDSSIYLCSVELIHGGAGNTIYFGEGSWLTVV.

V gene TRBV27 combines with J gene TRBJ1-5; D call uncertain. The V gene's germline CDR1 is MNHEY and CDR2 SMNVEV (reference sequence). The CDR3 runs to 13 residues. The ends were cut back, 5 bases at V and 6 bases at J, with 11 bases in the middle. The CDR3 here is CASSPPGGQPQHF. The CDR3 bases are TGTGCCAGCAGTCCCCCCGGCGGTCAGCCCCAGCATTTT.

The gene calls are TRBV4-1 and TRBJ2-6; D not certain. Trimming removed 6 bases from V and 0 bases from J, with 12 bases in between. The germline V gene has CDR1 MGHRA and CDR2 YSYEKL. The CDR3 consists of 16 residues. The CDR3 region has the DNA TGCGCCAGCAGACAGCCAACCGGCTCTGGGGCCAACGTCCTGACTTTC. It translates to CASRQPTGSGANVLTF.

The V call is TRBV27, the J call TRBJ2-7; D is perhaps TRBD1 (5 bases). Germline V gene data show CDR1 as MNHEY and CDR2 as SMNVEV (reference sequence). V lost 2 bases and J 1 base, leaving 6 bases between the germline ends. The CDR3 runs 13 residues. The CDR3 sequence: CASSLRGSYEQYF. CDR3 DNA: TGTGCCAGCAGTTTAAGGGGATCCTACGAGCAGTACTTC.

The rearrangement links TRBV13 to TRBJ2-2; a weak D match, TRBD1 (6 bases). The V end lost 5 bases, the J end lost 7 bases, and 17 bases lay between the germline ends. The CDR3 extends over 15 amino acids. Germline V CDR1 and CDR2: PRHDT, FYEKMQ (reference sequence). CDR3: CASSQSGVRSGELFF. CDR3 nucleotides: TGTGCCAGCAGCCAATCAGGGGTCAGGAGCGGGGAGCTGTTTTTT. The entire variable domain, with the rest obtained from reference TRBV13 and TRBJ2-2, is as follows: AAGVIQSPRHLIKEKRETATLKCYPIPRHDTVYWYQQGPGQDPQFLISFYEKMQSDKGSIPDRFSAQQFSDYHSELNMSSLELGDSALYFCASSQSGVRSGELFFGEGSRLTVL.

The rearrangement uses TRBV12-5 and TRBJ1-1; TRBD1 matches at 9 bases. This CDR3 is built from 15 residues. V lost 0 bases to trimming and J lost 5 bases; unmatched junction nucleotides: 4. Germline-derived CDR1 and CDR2 are LGHNT and FRNRAP. CDR3: CASGLVTGGATEAFF. CDR3 coding DNA: TGTGCTAGTGGTTTGGTAACAGGGGGCGCAACTGAAGCTTTCTTT.

This chain connects TRBV4-1 to TRBJ2-7; tentative D call: TRBD2 (5 bases). CDR1 is MGHRA and CDR2 is YSYEKL in the germline V gene. With 2 bases removed from V and 3 bases from J, the gap between germline ends came to 8 bases. This CDR3 region has 13 residues. The CDR3 DNA sequence: TGCGCCAGCAGCCAAACCGGGAACTACGAGCAGTACTTC. Its translation is CASSQTGNYEQYF.

The chain recombines TRBV12-5 with TRBJ2-6; D is unresolved. Germline assignment: CDR1 LGHNT and CDR2 FRNRAP. Trimming stripped 6 bases from V and 0 bases from J, with 6 bases between. CDR3 length: 14 residues. The CDR3 spells CASGSSSGANVLTF. As DNA, the CDR3 is TGTGCTAGTGGCTCCTCCTCTGGGGCCAACGTCCTGACTTTC.

This rearrangement joins TRBV6-5 to TRBJ1-6, with 9 bases aligning to TRBD1. Trimming took 6 bases from V and 17 from J; bases not matched to a gene: 17. The germline V gene has CDR1 MNHEY and CDR2 SVGAGI. This CDR3 contains 15 residues. CDR3 residues: CASSVQRTGVAAVHF. The CDR3 DNA follows: TGTGCCAGCAGCGTCCAGCGGACAGGGGTTGCCGCGGTCCACTTT.

The chain has TRBV7-2 and TRBJ1-1; possibly TRBD1 for D (6 bases). Germline V gives CDR1 SGHTA, CDR2 FQGNSA. This CDR3 is built from 14 residues. The ends were cut back, 1 base at V and 6 bases at J, with 12 bases in the middle. The CDR3 nucleotides read TGTGCCAGCAGCTTAGGAGGGGGTAGGCCTGAAGCTTTCTTT. Encoded protein: CASSLGGGRPEAFF.

DNA for the CDR3: TGTGCCAGCAGTTCAAGCGGGGGGCACTCTGGAAACACCATATATTTT. Translated: CASSSSGGHSGNTIYF. This rearrangement joins TRBV28 to TRBJ1-3, with a weak D call TRBD1 (6 bases). V dropped 4 bases and J dropped 0 bases, with 13 bases sitting between them. Germline CDR1 is MDHEN and CDR2 is SYDVKM. CDR3 size: 16 residues.

This clone was recorded once. The chain recombines TRBV13 with TRBJ1-1, with D perhaps matching TRBD1 (6 bases). Germline V gives CDR1 PRHDT, CDR2 FYEKMQ (reference sequence). Trimming stripped 0 bases from V and 8 bases from J, with 16 bases between. The CDR3 sequence is 15 residues long. The CDR3 DNA is TGTGCCAGCAGCTTAGGGGGTTGGAAAGGACAGGAAGCTTTCTTT. It yields the protein CASSLGGWKGQEAFF.

The chain carries TRBV4-1 and TRBJ2-5, with 9 bases aligning to TRBD2. This CDR3 has 19 amino acids. Germline V gene lookup returns CDR1 MGHRA and CDR2 YSYEKL. V shed 0 bases, J shed 1 base, and the junction held 12 bases outside the gene matches. The CDR3: CASSQDQSGGKIIQETQYF. Here the CDR3 DNA reads TGCGCCAGCAGCCAAGATCAAAGCGGGGGGAAAATAATCCAAGAGACCCAGTACTTC.

J is TRBJ2-5 and V is TRBV5-1; 7 nucleotides align to TRBD2. This CDR3 has 15 residues. Germline V gene lookup returns CDR1 SGHRS and CDR2 YFSETQ. V lost 4 bases, J lost 3 bases, and 9 bases stayed unmatched. For the CDR3, the DNA is TGCGCCAGCAGCGGCGGGGTCCGGGGGGAAGAGACCCAGTACTTC. This sequence encodes CASSGGVRGEETQYF.

The chain employs TRBV27 and TRBJ2-2; 7 nucleotides line up with TRBD1. CDR3 length: 14 amino acids. V was pared by 6 bases and J by 11 bases, with 12 bases of the junction left unmatched. CDR1 and CDR2 (germline): MNHEY, SMNVEV (reference sequence). The CDR3 bases are TGTGCCAGCAGCCAGGGGGACAGATTCATCGAGCTGTTTTTT. As protein: CASSQGDRFIELFF.

This clone was observed a few times. The chain joins TRBV15 to TRBJ2-5, with D perhaps matching TRBD1 (6 bases). The DNA end favors TRBJ2-7, so the J call may be wrong. The CDR3 totals 15 residues. Germline V CDR1 and CDR2: LNHNV, YYDKDF (reference sequence). The CDR3 region is CATSAERRGSYEQYF. The CDR3, as DNA: TGTGCCACCAGCGCCGAGCGCAGGGGATCCTACGAGCAGTACTTC.

The rearrangement uses TRBV11-2 and TRBJ1-6, with no clear D. Trimming removed 2 bases from V and 6 bases from J, with 8 bases in between. CDR3 size: 14 residues. CDR1 and CDR2 from the germline V gene are SGHAT and FQNNGV. The CDR3 here is CASSLLLSNSPLHF. The CDR3 coding sequence is TGTGCCAGCAGCTTACTTCTGAGTAATTCACCCCTCCACTTT.

V usage is TRBV4-3 and J usage is TRBJ1-4; possibly TRBD1 for D (6 bases). V lost 1 base and J lost 0, with 12 bases in between. This CDR3 is built from 17 residues. Germline CDR1 reads LGHNA; CDR2 reads YSLEER. CDR3 coding DNA: TGCGCCAGCAGCCAAGGGACAGCGTTTGCAACTAATGAAAAACTGTTTTTT. Protein: CASSQGTAFATNEKLFF.

This rearrangement joins TRBV5-1 to TRBJ2-7, with TRBD2 identical over 14 bases. Trimming removed 0 bases from V and 2 bases from J; junction bases left unmatched: 1. Germline lookup yields CDR1 SGHRS and CDR2 YFSETQ. The CDR3 is 16 residues long. The CDR3 spells CASSLATSGGAYEQYF. Written as DNA, the CDR3 is TGCGCCAGCAGCTTGGCGACTAGCGGGGGGGCCTACGAGCAGTACTTC.

The gene calls are TRBV13 and TRBJ2-5; possible D gene TRBD2, 7 bases. In germline, CDR1 is PRHDT, CDR2 FYEKMQ (reference sequence). V was cut by 4 bases and J by 2 bases, with 17 bases left in between. This CDR3 has 16 residues. The CDR3 DNA follows: TGTGCCAGCAGCTCCCCGGGGGGCAGGACGCAAGAGACCCAGTACTTC. Translation gives CASSSPGGRTQETQYF.

The J gene is TRBJ1-1, the V gene TRBV29-1; a possible D gene is TRBD1 (6 bases). Deletions cut 4 bases from V and 0 bases from J, with 6 bases between. From germline, CDR1 is SQVTM and CDR2 ANQGSEA. This CDR3 comprises 12 residues. The CDR3 sequence is CSVGDMNTEAFF. The CDR3 bases are TGCAGCGTTGGGGACATGAACACTGAAGCTTTCTTT.

The chain combines TRBV2 with TRBJ2-5; TRBD1 is a possible D gene (6 bases). Germline V gene sequence: CDR1 SNHLY, CDR2 FYNNEI. V was trimmed by 8 bases and J by 5 bases, leaving 18 bases between them. The CDR3 has 14 amino acids. The CDR3 region has the DNA TGTGCCAGCGGAAAAACAGGGAGATGGGAGACCCAGTACTTC. Translation: CASGKTGRWETQYF.

The J gene is TRBJ2-3, the V gene TRBV4-1; D gene uncertain. This CDR3 has 14 residues. Germline CDR1 and CDR2: MGHRA and YSYEKL. Trimming shortened V by 0 bases and J by 3 bases, and 7 bases separated the two germline ends. The CDR3 loop is CASSQEYLTDTQYF. CDR3 nucleotide sequence: TGCGCCAGCAGCCAAGAGTACCTAACAGATACGCAGTATTTT.

The gene calls are TRBV5-6 and TRBJ1-2; 8 bases line up with TRBD1. V lost 4 bases to trimming and J lost 8 bases; unmatched junction nucleotides: 10. CDR1 is SGHDT, CDR2 YYEEEE, per germline. CDR3 size: 14 residues. CDR3: CASSADRGYWGYTF. CDR3 in DNA: TGTGCCAGCAGCGCTGACAGGGGCTACTGGGGCTACACCTTC.

V gene TRBV2 combines with J gene TRBJ1-1; weak D call: TRBD1 (6 bases). Trimming took 3 bases from V and 3 from J, leaving 11 bases between them. This CDR3 has 14 amino acids. Germline loops: CDR1 SNHLY, CDR2 FYNNEI. CDR3 sequence reads: CASSDTGWDTEAFF. The CDR3, as DNA: TGTGCCAGCAGTGACACAGGGTGGGACACTGAAGCTTTCTTT.

The DNA of the CDR3 is TGTGCCAGCTCACCCGGCCCCGGGAGGGCGACAAACATTCAGTACTTC. As protein: CASSPGPGRATNIQYF. J is TRBJ2-4 and V is TRBV18; 8 bases agree with TRBD2. CDR1 is KGHSH and CDR2 is LQKENI in the germline V gene. Trimming cost V 3 bases and J 6 bases; bases outside gene matches: 10. The CDR3 spans 16 residues.

The chain carries TRBV5-1 and TRBJ2-7, with 13 nucleotides matching TRBD2. The CDR3 is 13 amino acids. J was trimmed by 7 bases and V by 4 bases; bases with no gene match: 2. Germline values: CDR1 SGHRS, CDR2 YFSETQ. The CDR3 region is CASSEGLAGEQYF. The CDR3 DNA follows: TGCGCCAGCAGCGAGGGACTAGCGGGGGAGCAGTACTTC.